The clone carrying this T cell receptor beta chain was recorded only once. Its antigen remains unidentified. Blood CD4+ CD25-low CD127-high conventional T cells supplied the genomic DNA template. Measured with immunoSEQ multiplex PCR; TCRdb has only the in-frame clones, and not every one. The data show 45,000 to 50,000 clones, 85% to 90% seen once. The data stem from a study of regulatory and conventional T cells in RAG deficiency. This CDR3 region has 13 residues. J was trimmed by 5 bases and V by 8 bases; bases with no gene match: 5. CDR1 and CDR2 from the germline V gene are SNHLY and FYNNEI. Study-wide results and caveats: Compared with controls, unique Treg TCR beta sequences dropped around 92-fold in Omenn syndrome and CID/AS. In Omenn syndrome, Treg and Tconv repertoires overlapped >75%.

The same specimen was also included in a second study, on regulatory T cells. In that study: The primer mix had 52 TRBV and 13 TRBJ primers. In patients, unique TRB V-J pairs were restricted and V/J usage skewed, especially in Tregs.

The sequence was obtained from a human donor in good health. V and J are TRBV2 and TRBJ1-2; 10 bases fit TRBD1. Sequencing was performed on CD4+ effector T cells sorted from blood. CDR3 residues: CASDRTGGYGYTF. For the CDR3, the DNA is TGTGCCAGCGATAGGACAGGGGGATATGGCTACACCTTC.